This TCR beta chain was obtained from a study of T cell changes during pregnancy in multiple sclerosis. Here immunoSEQ multiplex PCR was the method, and the copy in TCRdb shows in-frame clones only, minus some. This table has about 8,500 clones, 70% to 90% appearing once. The specimen comprised CD8+ T cells from peripheral blood mononuclear cells, sampled in the first trimester of pregnancy. This sequence originates from a female donor in good health, enrolled as a control in a pregnancy study.

The CDR3 is CASSGQGDTGELFF. The CDR3 region has the DNA TGTGCCAGCAGTGGACAGGGGGACACCGGGGAGCTGTTTTTT. The chain links TRBV25-1 to TRBJ2-2; 9 positions match TRBD1. The CDR3 is made up of 14 amino acids. J was trimmed by 3 bases and V by 4 bases; bases with no gene match: 0. The germline gives CDR1 MGHDK, CDR2 SYGVNS.